A single T cell receptor beta chain is shown here with its context. This sample also contains other DNA sequences that code for the same CDR3. This specimen belongs to a study of T cell responses to AZD1222 COVID-19 vaccine. Repertoires were generated with immunoSEQ multiplex PCR, while TCRdb's copy carries only in-frame clones and drops some. The top ten hold roughly an eighth of the sample, which has approximately 90,000 clones, more than 80% seen once. The CDR3 is 12 residues long. The germline gives CDR1 SGHRS, CDR2 YFSETQ. With 4 bases removed from V and 2 bases from J, the gap between germline ends came to 6 bases.

The chain recombines TRBV5-1 with TRBJ2-5; D is uncertain. This receptor was identified in an adult in good health. This specimen was peripheral blood, taken on day 0 of AZD1222 vaccination. The chain's CDR3 is CASSATQETQYF. The CDR3 nucleotides are TGCGCCAGCAGCGCGACTCAAGAGACCCAGTACTTC.